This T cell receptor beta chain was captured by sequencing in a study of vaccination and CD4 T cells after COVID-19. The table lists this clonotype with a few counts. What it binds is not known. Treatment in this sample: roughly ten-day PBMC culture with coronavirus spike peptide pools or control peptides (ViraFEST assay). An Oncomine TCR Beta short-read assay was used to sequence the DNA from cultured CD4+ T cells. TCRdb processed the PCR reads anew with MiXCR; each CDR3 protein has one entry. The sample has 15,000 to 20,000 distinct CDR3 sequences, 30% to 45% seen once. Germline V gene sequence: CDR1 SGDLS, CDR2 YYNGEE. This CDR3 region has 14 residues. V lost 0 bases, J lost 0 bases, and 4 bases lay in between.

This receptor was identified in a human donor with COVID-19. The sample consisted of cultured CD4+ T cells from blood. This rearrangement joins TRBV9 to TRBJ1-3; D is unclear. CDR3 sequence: CASSVADSGNTIYF. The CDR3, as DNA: TGTGCCAGCAGCGTAGCGGACTCTGGAAACACCATATATTTT. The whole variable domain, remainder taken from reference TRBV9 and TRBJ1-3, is DSGVTQTPKHLITATGQRVTLRCSPRSGDLSVYWYQQSLDQGLQFLIQYYNGEERAKGNILERFSAQQFPDLHSELNLSSLELGDSALYFCASSVADSGNTIYFGEGSWLTVV.